The 5 T cell receptor beta chains given below trace back to one sample, sequenced in a study of Graves' ophthalmopathy and Graves' hyperthyroidism. RNA transcripts were the source from which TCR beta CDR3 regions were amplified. HTBI-primed RT-PCR formed the first round, and a multiplex PCR formed the second. From the multiplex PCR reads, TCRdb called clonotypes with MiXCR, one entry per CDR3 protein. The sample has 650,000 to 900,000 distinct CDR3 sequences, 40% seen once. The sample was peripheral blood. The receptors shown here come from an adult man with Graves' ophthalmopathy.

This clonotype was observed a few times. The V and J genes are TRBV29-1 and TRBJ1-3; 8 bases match TRBD1. The CDR3 is 14 amino acids. CDR1 is SQVTM and CDR2 is ANQGSEA in the germline V gene. Trimming cost V 7 bases and J 0 bases; bases outside gene matches: 5. The CDR3 DNA reads TGCAGCGCCGGGACAGGAAACTCTGGAAACACCATATATTTT. It translates to CSAGTGNSGNTIYF.

The J gene is TRBJ1-1, the V gene TRBV9, with D tentatively TRBD1 (6 bases). Deletions cut 4 bases from V and 4 bases from J, with 14 bases between. Germline CDR1 reads SGDLS; CDR2 reads YYNGEE. This CDR3 is 14 amino acids long. The CDR3 DNA sequence: TGTGCCAGCAGCCCAGGGGAAGAGGGCACTGAAGCTTTCTTT. It specifies CASSPGEEGTEAFF.

The V call is TRBV20-1, the J call TRBJ1-4; 11 bases fit TRBD1. The CDR3 sequence is 13 residues long. Trimming at V came to 6 bases and at J to 10 bases, leaving 7 bases not matched to a gene. Germline assignment: CDR1 DFQATT and CDR2 SNEGSKA (reference sequence). In nucleotides, the CDR3 is TGCAGTGCACCGGGACAGGGGGGGGCAAAACTGTTTTTT. Its protein is CSAPGQGGAKLFF.

This clonotype appeared many times. V usage is TRBV11-3 and J usage is TRBJ1-6; no reliable D call. This CDR3 region has 13 residues. V lost 0 bases and J 8 bases, leaving 5 bases between the germline ends. The germline gives CDR1 SGHNT, CDR2 YENEEA. The CDR3 region has the DNA TGTGCCAGCAGCTTAGAGCGGTATTCACCCCTCCACTTT. As protein: CASSLERYSPLHF.

This rearrangement joins TRBV5-1 to TRBJ1-2; D unresolved. Germline V gives CDR1 SGHRS, CDR2 YFSETQ. V was clipped by 4 bases and J by 0 bases, with 16 bases between them. CDR3 size: 16 residues. The chain's CDR3 is CASSEDRYSTNYGYTF. CDR3 bases: TGCGCCAGCAGCGAAGATCGCTACTCGACTAACTATGGCTACACCTTC.